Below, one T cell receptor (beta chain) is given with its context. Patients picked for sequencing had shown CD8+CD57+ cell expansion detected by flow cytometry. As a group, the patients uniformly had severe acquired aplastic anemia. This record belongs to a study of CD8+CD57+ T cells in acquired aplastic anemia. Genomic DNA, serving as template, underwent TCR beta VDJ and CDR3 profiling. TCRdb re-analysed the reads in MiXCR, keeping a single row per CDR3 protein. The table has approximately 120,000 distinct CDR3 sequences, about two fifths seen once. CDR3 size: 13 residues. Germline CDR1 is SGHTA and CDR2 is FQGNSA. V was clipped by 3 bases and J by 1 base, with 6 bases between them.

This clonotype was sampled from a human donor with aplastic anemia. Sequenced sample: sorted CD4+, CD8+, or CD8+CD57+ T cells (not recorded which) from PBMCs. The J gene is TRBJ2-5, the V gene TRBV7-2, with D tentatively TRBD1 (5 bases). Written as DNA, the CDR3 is TGTGCCAGCAGCTTTCAGGGCCAAGAGACCCAGTACTTC. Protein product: CASSFQGQETQYF.